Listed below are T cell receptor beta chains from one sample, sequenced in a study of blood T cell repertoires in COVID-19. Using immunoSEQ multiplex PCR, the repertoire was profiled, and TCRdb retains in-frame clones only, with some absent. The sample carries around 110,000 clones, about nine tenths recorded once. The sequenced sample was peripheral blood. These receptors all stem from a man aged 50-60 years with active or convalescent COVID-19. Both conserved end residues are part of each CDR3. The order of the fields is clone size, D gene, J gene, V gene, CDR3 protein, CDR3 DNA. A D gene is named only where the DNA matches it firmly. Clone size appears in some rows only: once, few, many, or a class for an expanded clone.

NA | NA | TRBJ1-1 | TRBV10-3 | CAIRLQGRTEAFF | TGTGCCATCAGGTTACAGGGTCGAACTGAAGCTTTCTTT
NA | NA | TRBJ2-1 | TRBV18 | CASSRGHETPVEQFF | TGTGCCAGCTCACGGGGACATGAAACCCCGGTTGAGCAGTTCTTC
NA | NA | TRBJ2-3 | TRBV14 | CASSQDILGGTSDTQYF | TGTGCCAGCAGCCAAGATATCCTTGGCGGGACGTCAGATACGCAGTATTTT
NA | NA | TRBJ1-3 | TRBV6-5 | CASISGNTIYF | TGTGCCAGCATCTCCGGAAACACCATATATTTT
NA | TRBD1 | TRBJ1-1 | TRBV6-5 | CASSYGTGNNTEAFF | TGTGCCAGCAGTTACGGGACAGGGAATAACACTGAAGCTTTCTTT
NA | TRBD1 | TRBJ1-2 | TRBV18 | CASSPWDSLNYGYTF | TGTGCCAGCTCACCATGGGACAGCCTTAACTATGGCTACACCTTC
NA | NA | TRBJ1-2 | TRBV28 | CASSYQGFNYGYTF | TGTGCCAGCAGTTACCAGGGGTTTAACTATGGCTACACCTTC
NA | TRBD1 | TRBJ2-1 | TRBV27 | CASWDRAYEQFF | TGTGCCAGCTGGGACAGGGCCTATGAGCAGTTCTTC
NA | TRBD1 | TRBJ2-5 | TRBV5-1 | CASTPDRGISETQYF | TGCGCCAGCACCCCCGACAGGGGGATTTCGGAGACCCAGTACTTC
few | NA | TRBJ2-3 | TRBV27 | CASSLGSPQDTQYF | TGTGCCAGCAGTCTCGGGAGTCCACAGGATACGCAGTATTTT
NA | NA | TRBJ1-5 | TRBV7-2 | CASSSSGISQPQHF | TGTGCCAGCAGCTCGTCGGGAATTTCCCAGCCCCAGCATTTT
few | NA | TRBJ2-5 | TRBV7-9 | CASSLGLAHSAQETQYF | TGTGCCAGCAGCTTAGGGCTAGCCCATTCCGCACAAGAGACCCAGTACTTC
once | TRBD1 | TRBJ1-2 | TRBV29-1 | CSVGSRDRGPYGYTF | TGCAGCGTTGGATCCCGGGACAGGGGGCCATATGGCTACACCTTC
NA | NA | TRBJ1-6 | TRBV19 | CASSIQDNSPLHF | TGTGCCAGTAGTATCCAGGATAATTCACCCCTCCACTTT
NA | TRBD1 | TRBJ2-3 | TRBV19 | CASSMLDRGTDTQYF | TGTGCCAGTAGTATGCTGGACAGGGGCACAGATACGCAGTATTTT
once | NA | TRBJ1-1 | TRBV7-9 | CADSVGALDDTEAFF | TGTGCCGACTCGGTAGGGGCTTTGGATGACACTGAAGCTTTCTTT
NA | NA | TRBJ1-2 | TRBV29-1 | CSGLQNYGYTF | TGCAGCGGCCTACAGAACTATGGCTACACCTTC
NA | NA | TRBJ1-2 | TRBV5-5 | CASSPGQHYGYTF | TGTGCCAGCAGCCCCGGACAGCACTATGGCTACACCTTC
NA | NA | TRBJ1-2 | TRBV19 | CASSVTGKTPGYTF | TGTGCCAGTAGTGTAACAGGGAAGACGCCTGGCTACACCTTC
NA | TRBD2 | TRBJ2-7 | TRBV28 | CASLAGGVREQYF | TGTGCCAGTCTAGCGGGCGGCGTGAGAGAGCAGTACTTC
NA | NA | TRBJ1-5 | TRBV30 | CAWRQEQDQPQHF | TGTGCCTGGAGGCAAGAACAGGATCAGCCCCAGCATTTT
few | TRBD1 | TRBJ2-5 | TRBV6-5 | CASSVTGAVETQYF | TGTGCCAGCAGCGTCACAGGGGCCGTGGAGACCCAGTACTTC
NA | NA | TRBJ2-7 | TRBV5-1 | CASSLNGETGEQYF | TGCGCCAGCAGCTTGAACGGGGAGACTGGGGAGCAGTACTTC
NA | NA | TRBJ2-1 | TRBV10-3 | CAISARQLNNNEQFF | TGTGCCATCAGCGCAAGACAGTTGAATAACAATGAGCAGTTCTTC
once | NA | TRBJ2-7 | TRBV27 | CARTAYEQYF | TGTGCCAGGACTGCCTACGAGCAGTACTTC
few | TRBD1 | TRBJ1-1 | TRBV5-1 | CASSLRQGAGEAFF | TGCGCCAGCAGCTTGAGACAGGGGGCAGGTGAAGCTTTCTTT
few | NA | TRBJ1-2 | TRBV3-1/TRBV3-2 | CASSQGRGGGYTF | TGTGCCAGCAGCCAAGGCAGGGGTGGAGGCTACACCTTC
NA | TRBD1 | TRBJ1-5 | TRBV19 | CASSPSGGSNQPQHF | TGTGCCAGTAGTCCCTCAGGGGGGAGCAATCAGCCCCAGCATTTT
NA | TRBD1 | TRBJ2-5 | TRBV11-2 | CASSNRQGVLQETQYF | TGTGCCAGCAGCAACCGACAGGGAGTTCTCCAAGAGACCCAGTACTTC
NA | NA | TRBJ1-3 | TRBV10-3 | CATESGSSGNTIYF | TGTGCCACCGAGTCAGGGTCCTCTGGAAACACCATATATTTT
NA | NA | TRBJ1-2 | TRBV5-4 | CASSFGGANYGYTF | TGTGCCAGCAGCTTTGGGGGCGCTAACTATGGCTACACCTTC
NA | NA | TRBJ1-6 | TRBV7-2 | CASSPTGLNSPLHF | TGTGCCAGCAGCCCGACAGGACTTAATTCACCCCTCCACTTT
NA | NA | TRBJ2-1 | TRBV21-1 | CASPAGGGDNEQFF | TGTGCCAGCCCAGCGGGGGGCGGCGACAATGAGCAGTTCTTC
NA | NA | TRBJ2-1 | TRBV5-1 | CASSLGQVFNNEQFF | TGCGCCAGCAGCTTGGGACAGGTTTTTAACAATGAGCAGTTCTTC
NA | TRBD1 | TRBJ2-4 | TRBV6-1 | CASSEPGTGLAKNIQYF | TGTGCCAGCAGTGAGCCTGGGACAGGACTAGCCAAAAACATTCAGTACTTC
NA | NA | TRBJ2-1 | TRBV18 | CASSPPGMVGLWTGYPYNEQFF | TGTGCCAGCTCACCACCGGGTATGGTAGGGTTGTGGACGGGATATCCCTACAATGAGCAGTTCTTC
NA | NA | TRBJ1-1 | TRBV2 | CASSSITGNTEAFF | TGTGCCAGCAGTTCTATAACAGGGAACACTGAAGCTTTCTTT
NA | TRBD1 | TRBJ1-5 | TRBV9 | CASFRDRDSNQPQHF | TGTGCCAGCTTCCGGGACAGGGATAGCAATCAGCCCCAGCATTTT
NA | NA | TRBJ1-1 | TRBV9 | CASSVDAGPAFF | TGTGCCAGCAGCGTAGACGCAGGCCCGGCTTTCTTT
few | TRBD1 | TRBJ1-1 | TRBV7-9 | CASSLPGQGGLNTEAFF | TGTGCCAGCAGCTTACCGGGACAGGGGGGACTGAACACTGAAGCTTTCTTT
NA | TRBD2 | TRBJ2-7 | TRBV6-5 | CASSYGTTLYEQYF | TGTGCCAGCAGTTACGGGACTACCCTGTACGAGCAGTACTTC
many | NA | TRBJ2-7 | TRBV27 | CASSLAGPSDEQYF | TGTGCCAGCAGTTTAGCGGGGCCATCGGACGAGCAGTACTTC
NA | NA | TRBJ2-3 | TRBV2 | CASRAGVADTQYF | TGTGCCAGCAGAGCCGGGGTGGCAGATACGCAGTATTTT
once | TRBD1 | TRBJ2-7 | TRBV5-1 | CASSLRGQGLLEQYF | TGCGCCAGCAGCTTGCGGGGACAGGGTTTGCTCGAGCAGTACTTC
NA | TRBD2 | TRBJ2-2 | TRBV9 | CASSPGTRRLPGELFF | TGTGCCAGCAGCCCCGGGACTAGGAGGCTCCCCGGGGAGCTGTTTTTT
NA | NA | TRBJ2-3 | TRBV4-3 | CASSQDLAGKGTQYF | TGCGCCAGCAGCCAAGATCTAGCCGGTAAAGGTACGCAGTATTTT
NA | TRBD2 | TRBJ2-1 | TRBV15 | CATSRDGPKLAGVVNEQFF | TGTGCCACCAGCAGAGATGGCCCTAAACTAGCGGGAGTTGTGAATGAGCAGTTCTTC
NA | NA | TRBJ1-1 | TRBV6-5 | CASSGTRTNTEAFF | TGTGCCAGCAGCGGGACACGTACGAACACTGAAGCTTTCTTT
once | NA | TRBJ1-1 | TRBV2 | CASSEFWNTEAFF | TGTGCCAGCAGTGAATTCTGGAACACTGAAGCTTTCTTT
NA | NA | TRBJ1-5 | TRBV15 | CATSPSRSDRTTTGSSNQPQHF | TGTGCCACCAGCCCGAGTCGCTCCGACCGAACAACAACAGGGTCAAGCAATCAGCCCCAGCATTTT
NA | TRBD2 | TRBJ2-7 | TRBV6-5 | CASSLRGGASTEQYF | TGTGCCAGCAGTCTACGGGGGGGGGCCTCTACGGAGCAGTACTTC
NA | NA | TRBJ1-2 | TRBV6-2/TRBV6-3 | CASSYGTGGYTF | TGTGCCAGCAGTTACGGGACTGGTGGCTACACCTTC
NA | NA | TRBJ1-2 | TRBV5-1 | CASSSSYGANYGYTF | TGCGCCAGCAGCTCCAGCTACGGAGCTAACTATGGCTACACCTTC
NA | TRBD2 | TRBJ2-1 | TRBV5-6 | CASSFSGRSSNEQFF | TGTGCCAGCAGCTTTAGCGGGAGATCGAGCAATGAGCAGTTCTTC
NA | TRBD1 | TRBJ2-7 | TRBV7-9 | CASSLEGRGRYEQYF | TGTGCCAGCAGCTTAGAAGGCAGGGGGAGATACGAGCAGTACTTC
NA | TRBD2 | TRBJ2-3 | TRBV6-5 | CASSPGLAGADTQYF | TGTGCCAGCAGTCCCGGACTAGCGGGGGCAGATACGCAGTATTTT
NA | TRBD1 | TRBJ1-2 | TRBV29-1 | CSAATGAYGYTF | TGCAGCGCTGCGACAGGGGCCTATGGCTACACCTTC
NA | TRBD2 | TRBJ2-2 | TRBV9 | CASSVEAGGIGELFF | TGTGCCAGCAGCGTAGAAGCGGGAGGGATCGGGGAGCTGTTTTTT